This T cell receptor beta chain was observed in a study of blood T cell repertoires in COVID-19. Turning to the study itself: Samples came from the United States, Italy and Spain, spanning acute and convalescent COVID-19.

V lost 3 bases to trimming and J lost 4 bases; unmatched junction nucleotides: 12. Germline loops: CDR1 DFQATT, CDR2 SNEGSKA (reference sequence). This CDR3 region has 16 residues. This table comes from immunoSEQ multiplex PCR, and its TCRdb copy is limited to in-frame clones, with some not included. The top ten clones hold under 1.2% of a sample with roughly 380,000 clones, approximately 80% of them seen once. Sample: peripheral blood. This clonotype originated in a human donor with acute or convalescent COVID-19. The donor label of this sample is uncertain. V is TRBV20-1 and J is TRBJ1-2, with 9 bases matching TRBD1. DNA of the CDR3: TGCAGTGCTAGTGCAAGGGGGACAGGGCTTACCTATGGCTACACCTTC. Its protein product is CSASARGTGLTYGYTF.